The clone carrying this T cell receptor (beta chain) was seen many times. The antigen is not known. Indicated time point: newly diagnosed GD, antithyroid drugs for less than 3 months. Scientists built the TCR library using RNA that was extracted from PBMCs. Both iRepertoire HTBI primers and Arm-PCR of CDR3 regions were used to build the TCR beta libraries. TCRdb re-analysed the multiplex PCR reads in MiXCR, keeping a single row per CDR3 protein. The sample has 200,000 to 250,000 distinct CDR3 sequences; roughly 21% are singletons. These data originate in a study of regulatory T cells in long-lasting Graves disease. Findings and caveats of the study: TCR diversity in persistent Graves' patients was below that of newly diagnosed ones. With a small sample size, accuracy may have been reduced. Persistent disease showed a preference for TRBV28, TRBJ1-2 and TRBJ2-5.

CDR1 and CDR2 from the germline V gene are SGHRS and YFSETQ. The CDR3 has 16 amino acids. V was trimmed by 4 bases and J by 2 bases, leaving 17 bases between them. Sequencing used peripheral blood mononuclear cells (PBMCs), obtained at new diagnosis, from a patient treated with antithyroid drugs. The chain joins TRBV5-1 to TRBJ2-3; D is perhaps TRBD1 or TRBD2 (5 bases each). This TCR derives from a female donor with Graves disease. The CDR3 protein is CASSILRQGPTDTQYF. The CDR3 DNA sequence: TGCGCCAGCAGCATATTACGGCAGGGACCCACAGATACGCAGTATTTT.